The 23 T cell receptor beta chains presented below share a single source sample, sequenced in a study of early T cells in non-severe SARS-CoV-2 infection. TCRdb reprocessed the 5' RACE reads with MiXCR, giving one entry per CDR3 protein. The table includes fewer than 85,000 distinct CDR3 sequences, 13% detected once. The sequenced material came from whole blood. All receptors derive from an adult who was a healthcare worker with PCR-confirmed SARS-CoV-2 infection or an uninfected control (not recorded which).

The chain has TRBV29-1 and TRBJ2-7; D remains unclear. V shed 0 bases and J shed 5 bases, with 8 bases lying between them. The CDR3 runs 12 residues. Per germline, CDR1 SQVTM and CDR2 ANQGSEA. The CDR3 sequence: CSVEEQLHEQYF. CDR3 DNA: TGCAGCGTTGAAGAACAGCTGCACGAGCAGTACTTC.

This rearrangement joins TRBV28 to TRBJ2-7; D might be TRBD1 (6 bases). V was pared by 7 bases and J by 7 bases, with 17 bases between. The germline CDR1 and CDR2 sequences are MDHEN and SYDVKM. CDR3 length equals 13 residues. The CDR3 here is CASTPGERREQYF. CDR3 sequence (DNA): TGTGCCAGCACACCAGGGGAGAGGCGGGAGCAGTACTTC.

This chain uses TRBV27 with TRBJ2-7, with no clear D. The V and J ends lost 3 bases and 4 bases respectively, with 16 bases between them. The germline gives CDR1 MNHEY, CDR2 SMNVEV (reference sequence). The CDR3 has 15 amino acids. The CDR3 DNA follows: TGTGCCAGCAGTTTGAGTGCCCCGGCAAGATACGAGCAGTACTTC. It translates to CASSLSAPARYEQYF.

The gene calls are TRBV11-3 and TRBJ2-2, with 10 bases lining up with TRBD2. V gave up 4 bases and J gave up 2 bases; unmatched junction bases: 4. The CDR3 is made up of 16 amino acids. The germline V gene encodes CDR1 SGHNT and CDR2 YENEEA. CDR3 sequence: CASSSQREGNTGELFF. CDR3 nucleotides: TGTGCCAGCAGCTCACAGCGGGAGGGAAACACCGGGGAGCTGTTTTTT.

In this sample, this clonotype turned up once. V usage is TRBV27 and J usage is TRBJ2-7; possibly TRBD1 for D (5 bases). The germline V and J ends were trimmed by 5 bases and 0 bases, with 11 bases remaining between them. CDR1 is MNHEY and CDR2 is SMNVEV in the germline V gene (reference sequence). CDR3 size: 14 residues. CDR3 region: CASSPRQPSYEQYF. CDR3 in DNA: TGTGCCAGCAGTCCGAGACAGCCCTCCTACGAGCAGTACTTC.

The chain uses TRBV29-1 and TRBJ1-1; D uncertain. Germline values: CDR1 SQVTM, CDR2 ANQGSEA. With 4 bases removed from V and 0 bases from J, the gap between germline ends came to 9 bases. The CDR3 spans 13 residues. In DNA form, the CDR3 reads TGCAGCGTTGGAGGCCGCATGAACACTGAAGCTTTCTTT. It yields the protein CSVGGRMNTEAFF.

The V call is TRBV20-1, the J call TRBJ1-2; D remains ambiguous. This CDR3 has 10 residues. CDR1 and CDR2 (germline): DFQATT, SNEGSKA (reference sequence). V was shortened by 6 bases and J by 0 bases, with 2 bases between the two germline ends. Here the CDR3 DNA reads TGCAGTGCAGCTAACTATGGCTACACCTTC. This translates into CSAANYGYTF.

The V and J genes are TRBV25-1 and TRBJ1-2; D not certain. The CDR3 totals 16 residues. The V gene's germline CDR1 is MGHDK and CDR2 SYGVNS. The V end was cut by 1 base, the J end by 3 bases, with 15 bases between. The CDR3 sequence: CASSESLGLSHYGYTF. In DNA, the CDR3 is TGTGCCAGCAGTGAATCCCTGGGTCTCTCCCACTATGGCTACACCTTC.

The chain is built from TRBV7-9 and TRBJ1-1, with 9 bases aligning to TRBD1. CDR3 length: 15 residues. The V and J ends lost 4 bases and 4 bases, in that order; junction bases with no gene match: 7. The germline V gene encodes CDR1 SEHNR and CDR2 FQNEAQ (reference sequence). The CDR3 nucleotides are TGTGCCAGCAGCTCACAGGGGGCCGGGGGCACTGAAGCTTTCTTT. It yields the protein CASSSQGAGGTEAFF.

The chain uses TRBV7-9 and TRBJ2-3; D is unresolved. Germline loops: CDR1 SEHNR, CDR2 FQNEAQ (reference sequence). This CDR3 contains 17 residues. Trimming took off 6 bases at V and 6 bases at J, with 25 bases between the two ends. The CDR3 here is CASRENPQHRRPDTQYF. The CDR3 nucleotides are TGTGCCAGCAGAGAAAACCCGCAACACCGAAGGCCGGATACGCAGTATTTT.

The chain recombines TRBV27 with TRBJ1-5, with D possibly being TRBD1 (6 bases). Germline V gives CDR1 MNHEY, CDR2 SMNVEV (reference sequence). The CDR3 consists of 14 residues. V lost 3 bases and J 2 bases, leaving 8 bases between the germline ends. CDR3 amino acids: CASSFRGGNQPQHF. In DNA, the CDR3 is TGTGCCAGCAGTTTCAGGGGAGGCAATCAGCCCCAGCATTTT.

The V gene is TRBV19, the J gene TRBJ1-4, with unresolved D. Trimming took off 6 bases at V and 7 bases at J, with 15 bases between the two ends. The CDR3 length is 14 residues. Germline values: CDR1 LNHDA, CDR2 SQIVND (reference sequence). The CDR3 DNA sequence: TGTGCCAGTAGAACACCGTACCGGGGTGAAAAACTGTTTTTT. It encodes CASRTPYRGEKLFF.

This clonotype was observed at least ten times. CDR3 amino acids: CASSLRGDSEAFF. The CDR3 DNA reads TGCGCCAGCAGCTTGAGAGGGGACTCTGAAGCTTTCTTT. The rearrangement links TRBV5-1 to TRBJ1-1, with D perhaps matching TRBD1 (5 bases). The CDR3 extends over 13 amino acids. Germline V gene lookup returns CDR1 SGHRS and CDR2 YFSETQ. The ends were cut back, 1 base at V and 6 bases at J, with 10 bases in the middle.

This clonotype was observed a few times. J is TRBJ2-7 and V is TRBV28; D tentatively reads TRBD1 or TRBD2 (5 bases each). V gave up 6 bases and J gave up 2 bases, with 14 bases separating them. The germline V gene encodes CDR1 MDHEN and CDR2 SYDVKM. The CDR3 covers 14 residues. CDR3 DNA: TGTGCCAGCAGGAACGGGGCTTGGACCTACGAGCAGTACTTC. It yields the protein CASRNGAWTYEQYF.

This clonotype was found a few times. The V call is TRBV28, the J call TRBJ1-6, with a tentative D call TRBD1 (5 bases). Germline loops: CDR1 MDHEN, CDR2 SYDVKM. The CDR3 has 15 amino acids. V lost 5 bases and J lost 7, with 15 bases in between. This CDR3 reads CASSPTGKRNSPLHF. The CDR3 DNA reads as TGTGCCAGCAGTCCTACAGGAAAACGGAATTCACCCCTCCACTTT.

This clonotype was observed many times. This chain links TRBV7-9 with TRBJ1-2, with 10 bases fitting TRBD1. Germline V gives CDR1 SEHNR, CDR2 FQNEAQ (reference sequence). This CDR3 comprises 15 residues. Trimming cost V 6 bases and J 4 bases; bases outside gene matches: 8. CDR3 amino acids: CASSPSGTGAYGYTF. CDR3 sequence (DNA): TGTGCCAGCAGTCCCTCTGGGACAGGGGCCTATGGCTACACCTTC.

This clonotype has a count of ten or more. The chain carries TRBV3-1 and TRBJ1-2; TRBD1 matches 11 bases. This CDR3 spans 14 amino acids. J lost 4 bases, V lost 3 bases, and 1 base had no gene match. The germline V gene has CDR1 LGHDT and CDR2 YNNKEL (reference sequence). The CDR3 DNA sequence: TGTGCCAGCAGCCAGGGACAGGGGGTCTATGGCTACACCTTC. It encodes CASSQGQGVYGYTF. The variable domain in full, with the rest retrieved from reference TRBV3-1 and TRBJ1-2, is DTAVSQTPKYLVTQMGNDKSIKCEQNLGHDTMYWYKQDSKKFLKIMFSYNNKELIINETVPNRFSPKSPDKAHLNLHINSLELGDSAVYFCASSQGQGVYGYTFGSGTRLTVV.

The chain employs TRBV5-6 and TRBJ1-2; D unclear. Germline V gene sequence: CDR1 SGHDT, CDR2 YYEEEE. The V end lost 0 bases, the J end lost 3 bases, and 6 bases lay between the germline ends. The length of the CDR3 is 13 residues. The CDR3 region is CASSLADYYGYTF. In DNA form, the CDR3 reads TGTGCCAGCAGCTTGGCCGATTACTATGGCTACACCTTC. Variable domain in full (rest from reference TRBV5-6 and TRBJ1-2): DAGVTQSPTHLIKTRGQQVTLRCSPKSGHDTVSWYQQALGQGPQFIFQYYEEEERQRGNFPDRFSGHQFPNYSSELNVNALLLGDSALYLCASSLADYYGYTFGSGTRLTVV.

This clonotype was seen a handful of times. This chain uses TRBV28 with TRBJ1-2; the D is unclear. The CDR3 is 15 amino acids. CDR1 and CDR2 from the germline V gene are MDHEN and SYDVKM. Trimming removed 4 bases from V and 12 bases from J, with 24 bases in between. This CDR3 is CASSSVRIQTSSDTF. DNA of the CDR3: TGTGCCAGCAGTTCAGTCCGGATCCAGACCTCCTCGGACACCTTC.

This clonotype was seen repeatedly, ten times or more. A read error may be the cause here, since a much bigger clone is one base away. This chain links TRBV6-6 with TRBJ2-7; D ambiguous. V lost 5 bases and J 3 bases, leaving 2 bases between the germline ends. CDR1 and CDR2 from the germline V gene are MNHNY and SVGAGI (reference sequence). The CDR3 is 10 amino acids. The CDR3 reads CASSNYEQYF. The CDR3 nucleotides are TGTGCCAGCAGTAACTACGAGCAGTACTTC.

The chain recombines TRBV7-2 with TRBJ1-1; maybe TRBD1 (6 bases). Looked up from germline, CDR1 is SGHTA and CDR2 is FQGNSA. V was trimmed by 3 bases and J by 11 bases, leaving 16 bases between them. The CDR3 length is 13 residues. As DNA, the CDR3 is TGTGCCAGCAGCTTTCTATCGCACAGGGCCGCTTTCTTT. It encodes CASSFLSHRAAFF.

The chain links TRBV7-9 to TRBJ1-1; TRBD1 aligns across 7 bases. This CDR3 is built from 13 residues. Germline lookup yields CDR1 SEHNR and CDR2 FQNEAQ (reference sequence). Trimming removed 5 bases from V and 4 bases from J; junction bases left unmatched: 4. This chain's CDR3 is CASSNSGGTEAFF. Written as DNA, the CDR3 is TGTGCCAGCAGCAACTCAGGGGGCACTGAAGCTTTCTTT.

This clonotype came up a few times. V and J are TRBV7-9 and TRBJ1-6; D uncertain. The CDR3 contains 14 residues. V was trimmed by 6 bases and J by 4 bases, leaving 10 bases between them. Germline lookup yields CDR1 SEHNR and CDR2 FQNEAQ (reference sequence). This CDR3 is CASSFGLYNSPLHF. The CDR3 DNA reads TGTGCCAGCAGTTTCGGGTTATATAATTCACCCCTCCACTTT.